The 21 T cell receptor beta chains below come from one sample, sequenced in a study of blood T cells in healthy people across ages. Next came a second PCR, run for about 7 to 12 cycles, which used a sample-barcoded 5' primer along with a J-beta primer mix. Using its own MiXCR run on the 5' RACE reads, TCRdb lists one record per CDR3 protein. The sample carries about 800,000 distinct CDR3 sequences, approximately 25% recorded once. These sequences were also reported in another study, on T cells of mothers and their children.

Sequencing input: blood. Receptor source: a boy aged 5-17 years in good health.

Concerning this clonotype: Sequence at one end of the junction differs from germline and may be a read error. The V and J genes are TRBV14 and TRBJ2-5; D is tentatively TRBD1 or TRBD2 (5 bases each). This CDR3 spans 11 amino acids. The V gene's germline CDR1 is SGHDN and CDR2 FVKESK. The CDR3 sequence: CASSQAGPMFF. CDR3 bases: TGTGCCAGCAGCCAAGCGGGGCCGATGTTCTTC.

This clonotype turned up a few times. CDR3 sequence: CASSLQVSVKGSYEQYF. The CDR3 DNA sequence: TGTGCCAGCAGTTTACAGGTGTCTGTGAAGGGTTCCTACGAGCAGTACTTC. The chain has TRBV12-3 or TRBV12-4 and TRBJ2-7; D is unresolved. The CDR3 length is 17 residues. The V end was cut by 2 bases, the J end by 1 base, with 18 bases between.

The chain combines TRBV5-6 with TRBJ2-6; the match to TRBD1 covers 10 bases. The germline V gene has CDR1 SGHDT and CDR2 YYEEEE. Trimming at V came to 2 bases and at J to 1 base, leaving 12 bases not matched to a gene. The CDR3 consists of 20 residues. The CDR3 protein is CASSLSRLTGGLSGANVLTF. As DNA, the CDR3 is TGTGCCAGCAGCTTAAGCCGCCTGACAGGGGGCTTATCTGGGGCCAACGTCCTGACTTTC.

Remarks on this clonotype: The junction departs from germline at one end; a sequencing error may be responsible. This CDR3 reads CASKFDSLNEELFF. The CDR3 DNA sequence: TGTGCCAGCAAATTTGACAGCCTTAATGAAGAACTGTTTTTT. The J gene is TRBJ1-4, the V gene TRBV6-5; tentatively, D is TRBD1 (5 bases). CDR3 length: 14 residues. Germline lookup yields CDR1 MNHEY and CDR2 SVGAGI.

The gene calls are TRBV4-3 and TRBJ2-1, with TRBD2 identical over 15 bases. The ends lost 4 bases at V and 0 bases at J; junction bases unmatched: 7. Per the germline V gene, CDR1 is LGHNA and CDR2 is YSLEER. CDR3 size: 19 residues. CDR3 sequence: CASSPGLAGGPSSYNEQFF. In DNA form, the CDR3 reads TGCGCCAGCAGCCCGGGACTAGCGGGAGGTCCCAGCTCCTACAATGAGCAGTTCTTC.

This chain joins TRBV20-1 and TRBJ2-1, with 13 bases lining up with TRBD2. The germline gives CDR1 DFQATT, CDR2 SNEGSKA (reference sequence). This CDR3 contains 14 residues. Unmatched junction bases numbered 10, after V lost 8 bases and J lost 9 bases. In DNA form, the CDR3 reads TGCAGTCCACTGCTAACTAGCGGGAGGGGTGAGCAGTTCTTC. Translation gives CSPLLTSGRGEQFF.

V gene TRBV5-5 combines with J gene TRBJ1-3; the D is unclear. The CDR3 runs 13 residues. Trimming removed 0 bases at V and 6 bases at J, with 7 bases between. Germline V CDR1 and CDR2: SGHKS, YYEKEE (reference sequence). The CDR3 region is CASSLVPENTIYF. DNA of the CDR3: TGTGCCAGCAGCTTGGTTCCGGAAAACACCATATATTTT.

V and J are TRBV7-2 and TRBJ2-7; D ambiguous. The tail of the sequence fits TRBJ2-1 better, so the J call may be wrong. Germline values: CDR1 SGHTA, CDR2 FQGNSA. This CDR3 is 14 amino acids long. CDR3 DNA: TGTGCCAGCAGCTTAATCCAGTCTTACAATGAGCAGTTCTTC. As protein: CASSLIQSYNEQFF.

The chain combines TRBV6-5 with TRBJ1-4, with TRBD1 as a possible D gene (6 bases). The V gene lost 6 bases and the J gene lost 6 bases, with 14 bases spanning the gap. In germline, CDR1 is MNHEY, CDR2 SVGAGI. This CDR3 has 14 amino acids. The CDR3 coding sequence is TGTGCCAGCAGACCGGACAGTGGATATGAAAAACTGTTTTTT. Its protein is CASRPDSGYEKLFF.

The chain is built from TRBV7-9 and TRBJ2-7; possibly TRBD2 for D (6 bases). Per germline, CDR1 SEHNR and CDR2 FQNEAQ (reference sequence). The V gene lost 5 bases and the J gene lost 2 bases, with 10 bases spanning the gap. The CDR3 is 13 residues long. In nucleotides, the CDR3 is TGTGCCAGCAGCGGGACTTATCCCTACGAGCAGTACTTC. This sequence encodes CASSGTYPYEQYF.

V and J are TRBV24-1 and TRBJ1-2, with a tentative D call TRBD1 (5 bases). The CDR3 is 13 residues long. From germline, CDR1 is KGHDR and CDR2 SFDVKD. V lost 2 bases and J lost 4, with 7 bases in between. CDR3: CATSDSRAYGYTF. The CDR3 DNA reads as TGTGCCACCAGTGATTCCAGGGCCTATGGCTACACCTTC.

This clonotype showed up many times. This sequence joins TRBV5-1 and TRBJ2-5, with a weak D call TRBD2 (6 bases). Per germline, CDR1 SGHRS and CDR2 YFSETQ. The CDR3 has 14 residues. The V gene lost 3 bases and the J gene lost 4 bases, with 13 bases spanning the gap. CDR3 nucleotides: TGCGCCAGCAGCTCAATCGGAGGGAGAGAGACCCAGTACTTC. The encoded protein is CASSSIGGRETQYF.

This clonotype was picked up a small number of times. The chain carries TRBV9 and TRBJ2-3, with D perhaps TRBD2 (6 bases). CDR3 length: 17 amino acids. The V gene lost 1 base and the J gene lost 6 bases, with 21 bases spanning the gap. The V gene's germline CDR1 is SGDLS and CDR2 YYNGEE. The CDR3 bases are TGTGCCAGCAGCGTACTCGGGGGTCGTCTAGCTACCGATACGCAGTATTTT. Its translation is CASSVLGGRLATDTQYF. Looking up the rest from reference TRBV9 and TRBJ2-3 gives the full variable domain: DSGVTQTPKHLITATGQRVTLRCSPRSGDLSVYWYQQSLDQGLQFLIQYYNGEERAKGNILERFSAQQFPDLHSELNLSSLELGDSALYFCASSVLGGRLATDTQYFGPGTRLTVL.

This clonotype was counted once. The chain employs TRBV7-2 and TRBJ2-7, with D perhaps assigned TRBD1 or TRBD2 (6 bases each). Germline V gene lookup returns CDR1 SGHTA and CDR2 FQGNSA. The V gene lost 5 bases and the J gene lost 4 bases, with 15 bases spanning the gap. CDR3 length: 14 residues. In nucleotides, the CDR3 is TGTGCCAGCAGCCCCTCGGGGGCAAGGTACGAGCAGTACTTC. It yields the protein CASSPSGARYEQYF.

The V and J genes are TRBV6-2 or TRBV6-3 and TRBJ1-4, with D hard to call. Trimming stripped 3 bases from V and 0 bases from J, with 11 bases between. The CDR3 covers 16 residues. CDR1 MNHEY and CDR2 SVGEGT come from the germline V gene. The CDR3 bases are TGTGCCAGCAGTTATTACACCGATGCAACTAATGAAAAACTGTTTTTT. The encoded protein is CASSYYTDATNEKLFF.

This clonotype was detected only a few times. J is TRBJ2-5 and V is TRBV7-2; D is ambiguous. V shed 1 base and J shed 1 base, with 7 bases lying between them. CDR3 size: 14 residues. The V gene's germline CDR1 is SGHTA and CDR2 FQGNSA. CDR3 sequence: CASSLDPRQETQYF. CDR3 coding DNA: TGTGCCAGCAGCTTAGATCCTCGCCAAGAGACCCAGTACTTC.

This clonotype was detected a few times. The V call is TRBV29-1, the J call TRBJ2-4; 9 bases align to TRBD1. Germline V CDR1 and CDR2: SQVTM, ANQGSEA. The CDR3 is 13 residues long. The trim removed 2 bases at V and 6 bases at J, leaving 2 bases unmatched. The CDR3 region is CSVEPGQGNIQYF. The CDR3 DNA reads as TGCAGCGTTGAACCGGGACAGGGAAACATTCAGTACTTC.

The sample holds a few counts of this clonotype. The CDR3 sequence is CATSMAGALQYF. CDR3 nucleotides: TGTGCCACCAGCATGGCAGGGGCGCTTCAGTACTTC. The genes are TRBV15 and TRBJ2-4; TRBD1 might be the D (6 bases). The CDR3 covers 12 residues. Germline lookup yields CDR1 LNHNV and CDR2 YYDKDF (reference sequence). V lost 4 bases and J 11 bases, leaving 12 bases between the germline ends.

Regarding this clonotype: Just one base apart from a much larger clone, this may be a read error. This is likely a read error, given that the CDR3 carries no conserved phenylalanine or tryptophan at its end. The V call is TRBV11-2, the J call TRBJ2-3; D tentatively reads TRBD1 or TRBD2 (5 bases each). V gave up 1 base and J gave up 7 bases, with 9 bases separating them. The CDR3 extends over 13 amino acids. From germline, CDR1 is SGHAT and CDR2 FQNNGV. The CDR3 reads CASSLARGHTQYS. The CDR3 DNA is TGTGCCAGCAGCTTAGCGAGGGGACATACGCAGTATTCT.

Only a few counts were recorded for this clonotype. The V call is TRBV7-2, the J call TRBJ2-3; 12 bases fit TRBD2. The CDR3 runs to 18 residues. V gave up 0 bases and J gave up 3 bases; unmatched junction bases: 7. The germline V gene has CDR1 SGHTA and CDR2 FQGNSA. CDR3 DNA: TGTGCCAGCAGCTTAGCGCTAGCGGGAGGGCCGAATACAGATACGCAGTATTTT. This gives the protein CASSLALAGGPNTDTQYF.

The chain carries TRBV7-9 and TRBJ1-2; tentatively, D is TRBD1 (5 bases). V lost 10 bases and J lost 0, with 15 bases in between. There are 14 residues in the CDR3. In germline, CDR1 is SEHNR, CDR2 FQNEAQ (reference sequence). For the CDR3, the DNA is TGTGCCACCCGGGGGAGCAGGGCTAACTATGGCTACACCTTC. Its protein is CATRGSRANYGYTF.